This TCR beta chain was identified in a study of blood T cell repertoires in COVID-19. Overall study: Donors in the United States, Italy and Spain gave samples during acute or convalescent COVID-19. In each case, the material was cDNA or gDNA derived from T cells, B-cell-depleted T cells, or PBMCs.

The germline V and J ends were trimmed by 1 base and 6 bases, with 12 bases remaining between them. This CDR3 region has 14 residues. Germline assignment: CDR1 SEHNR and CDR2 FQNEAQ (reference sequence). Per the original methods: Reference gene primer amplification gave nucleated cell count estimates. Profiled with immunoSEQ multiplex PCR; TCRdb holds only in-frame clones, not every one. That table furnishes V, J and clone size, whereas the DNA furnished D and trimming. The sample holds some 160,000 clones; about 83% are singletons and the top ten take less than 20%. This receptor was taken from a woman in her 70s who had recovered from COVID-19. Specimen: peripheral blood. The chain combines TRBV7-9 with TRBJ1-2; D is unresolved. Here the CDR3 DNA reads TGTGCCAGCAGCTTAGGGCAGGTGGCGAATGGCTACACCTTC. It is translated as CASSLGQVANGYTF.